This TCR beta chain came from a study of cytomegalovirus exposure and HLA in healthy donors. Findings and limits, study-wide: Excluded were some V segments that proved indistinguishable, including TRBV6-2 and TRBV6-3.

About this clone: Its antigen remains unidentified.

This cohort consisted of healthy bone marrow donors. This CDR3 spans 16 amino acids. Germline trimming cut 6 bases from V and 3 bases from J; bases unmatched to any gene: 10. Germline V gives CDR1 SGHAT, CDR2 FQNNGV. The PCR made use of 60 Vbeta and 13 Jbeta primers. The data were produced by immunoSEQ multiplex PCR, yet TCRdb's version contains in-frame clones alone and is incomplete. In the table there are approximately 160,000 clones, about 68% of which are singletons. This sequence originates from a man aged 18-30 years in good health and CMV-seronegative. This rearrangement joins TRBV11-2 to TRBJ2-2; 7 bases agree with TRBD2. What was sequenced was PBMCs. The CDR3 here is CASRPNLAVYTGELFF. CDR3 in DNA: TGTGCCAGCAGACCCAACCTAGCGGTGTACACCGGGGAGCTGTTTTTT.